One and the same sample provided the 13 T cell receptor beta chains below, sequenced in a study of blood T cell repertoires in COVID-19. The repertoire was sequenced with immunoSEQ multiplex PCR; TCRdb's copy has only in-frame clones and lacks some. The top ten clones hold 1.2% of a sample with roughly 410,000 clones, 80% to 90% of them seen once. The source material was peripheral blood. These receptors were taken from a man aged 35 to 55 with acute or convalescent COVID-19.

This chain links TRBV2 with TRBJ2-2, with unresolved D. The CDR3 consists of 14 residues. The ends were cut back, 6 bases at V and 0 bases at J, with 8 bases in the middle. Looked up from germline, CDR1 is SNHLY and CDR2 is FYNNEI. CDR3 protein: CASRSDTNTGELFF. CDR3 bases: TGTGCCAGCAGGAGTGATACGAACACCGGGGAGCTGTTTTTT. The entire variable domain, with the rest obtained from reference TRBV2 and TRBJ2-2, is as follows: EPEVTQTPSHQVTQMGQEVILRCVPISNHLYFYWYRQILGQKVEFLVSFYNNEISEKSEIFDDQFSVERPDGSNFTLKIRSTKLEDSAMYFCASRSDTNTGELFFGEGSRLTVL.

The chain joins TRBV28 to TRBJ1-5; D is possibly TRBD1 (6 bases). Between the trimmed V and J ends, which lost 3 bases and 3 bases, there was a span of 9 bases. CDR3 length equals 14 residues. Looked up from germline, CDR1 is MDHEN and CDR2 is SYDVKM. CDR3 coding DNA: TGTGCCAGCAGTTTCGGACAGTTCAATCAGCCCCAGCATTTT. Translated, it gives CASSFGQFNQPQHF. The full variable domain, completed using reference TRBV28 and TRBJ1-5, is DVKVTQSSRYLVKRTGEKVFLECVQDMDHENMFWYRQDPGLGLRLIYFSYDVKMKEKGDIPEGYSVSREKKERFSLILESASTNQTSMYLCASSFGQFNQPQHFGDGTRLSIL.

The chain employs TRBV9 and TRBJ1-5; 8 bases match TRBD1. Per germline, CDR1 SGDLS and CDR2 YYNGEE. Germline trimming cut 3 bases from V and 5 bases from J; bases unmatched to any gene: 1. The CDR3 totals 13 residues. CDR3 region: CASSEQGDQPQHF. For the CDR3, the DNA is TGTGCCAGCAGCGAACAGGGGGATCAGCCCCAGCATTTT.

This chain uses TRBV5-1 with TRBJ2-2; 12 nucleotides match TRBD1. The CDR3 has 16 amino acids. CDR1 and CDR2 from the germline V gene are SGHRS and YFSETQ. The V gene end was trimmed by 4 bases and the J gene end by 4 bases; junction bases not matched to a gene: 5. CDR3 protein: CASSRGTGGGTGELFF. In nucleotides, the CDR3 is TGCGCCAGCAGCCGAGGGACAGGGGGCGGCACCGGGGAGCTGTTTTTT.

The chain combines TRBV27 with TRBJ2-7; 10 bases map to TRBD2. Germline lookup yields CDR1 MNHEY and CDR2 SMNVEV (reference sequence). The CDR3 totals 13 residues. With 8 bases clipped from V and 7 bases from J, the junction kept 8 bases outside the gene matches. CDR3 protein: CASGASGSREQYF. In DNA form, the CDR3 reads TGTGCCAGCGGGGCTAGCGGGAGCCGGGAGCAGTACTTC.

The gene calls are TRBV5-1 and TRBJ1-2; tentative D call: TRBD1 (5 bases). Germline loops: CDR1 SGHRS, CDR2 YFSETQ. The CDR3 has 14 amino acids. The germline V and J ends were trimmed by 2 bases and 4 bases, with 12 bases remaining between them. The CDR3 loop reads CASSLKGAVYGYTF. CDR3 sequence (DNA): TGCGCCAGCAGCTTAAAAGGGGCCGTCTATGGCTACACCTTC.

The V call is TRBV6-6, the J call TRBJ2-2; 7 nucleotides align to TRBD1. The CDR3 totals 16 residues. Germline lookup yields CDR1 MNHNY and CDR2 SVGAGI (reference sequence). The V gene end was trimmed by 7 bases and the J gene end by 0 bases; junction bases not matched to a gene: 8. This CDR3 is CASKLTGASNTGELFF. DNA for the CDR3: TGTGCCAGCAAGCTAACAGGGGCCTCGAACACCGGGGAGCTGTTTTTT.

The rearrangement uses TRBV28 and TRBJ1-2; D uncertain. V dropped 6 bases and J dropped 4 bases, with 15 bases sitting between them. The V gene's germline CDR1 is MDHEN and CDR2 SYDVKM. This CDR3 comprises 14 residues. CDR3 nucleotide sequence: TGTGCCAGCAGGTTGTTTGGGCTCGGCTATGGCTACACCTTC. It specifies CASRLFGLGYGYTF.

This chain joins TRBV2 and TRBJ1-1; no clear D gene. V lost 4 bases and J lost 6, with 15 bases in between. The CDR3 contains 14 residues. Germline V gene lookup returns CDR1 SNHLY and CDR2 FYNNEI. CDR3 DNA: TGTGCCAGCAGTGGCGCCAGGTCGAATCCTGAAGCTTTCTTT. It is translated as CASSGARSNPEAFF.

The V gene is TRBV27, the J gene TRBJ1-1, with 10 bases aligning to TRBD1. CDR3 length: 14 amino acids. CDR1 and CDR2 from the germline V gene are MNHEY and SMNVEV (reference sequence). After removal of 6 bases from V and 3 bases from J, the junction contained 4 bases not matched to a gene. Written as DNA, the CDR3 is TGTGCCAGCAGGATGACAGGGGGCTACACTGAAGCTTTCTTT. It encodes CASRMTGGYTEAFF.

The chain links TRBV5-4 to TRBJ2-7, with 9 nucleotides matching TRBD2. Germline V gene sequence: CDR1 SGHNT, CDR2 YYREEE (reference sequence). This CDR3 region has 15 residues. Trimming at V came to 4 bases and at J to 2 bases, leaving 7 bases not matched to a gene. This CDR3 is CASSPSGGTTYEQYF. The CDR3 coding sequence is TGTGCCAGCAGCCCCAGCGGGGGGACAACCTACGAGCAGTACTTC.

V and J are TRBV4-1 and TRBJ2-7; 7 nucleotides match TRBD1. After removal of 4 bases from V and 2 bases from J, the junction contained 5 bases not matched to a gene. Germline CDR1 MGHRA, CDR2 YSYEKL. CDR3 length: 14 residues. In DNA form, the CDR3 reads TGCGCCAGCAGCCTTTACAGGGGCCCCTACGAGCAGTACTTC. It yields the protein CASSLYRGPYEQYF.

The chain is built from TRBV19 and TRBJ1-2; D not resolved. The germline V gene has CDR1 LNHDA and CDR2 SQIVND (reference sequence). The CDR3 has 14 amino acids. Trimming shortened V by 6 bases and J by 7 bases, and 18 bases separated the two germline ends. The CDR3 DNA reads TGTGCCAGTAGCGTACAATCTAGCGAGGGTGGCTACACCTTC. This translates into CASSVQSSEGGYTF.